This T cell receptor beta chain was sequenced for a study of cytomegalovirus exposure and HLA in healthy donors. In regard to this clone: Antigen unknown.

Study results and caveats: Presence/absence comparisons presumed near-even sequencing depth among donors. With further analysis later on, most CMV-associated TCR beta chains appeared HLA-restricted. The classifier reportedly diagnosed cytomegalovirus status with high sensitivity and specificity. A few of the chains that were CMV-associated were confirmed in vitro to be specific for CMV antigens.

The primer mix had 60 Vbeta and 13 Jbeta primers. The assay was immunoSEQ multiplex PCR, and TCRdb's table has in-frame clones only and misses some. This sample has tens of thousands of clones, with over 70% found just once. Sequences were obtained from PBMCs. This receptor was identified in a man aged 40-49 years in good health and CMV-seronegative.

The CDR3 DNA reads TGTGCCAGCAGCTCGCGATCGAGCGGGGGAATGACGGATACGCAGTATTTT. Translated, it gives CASSSRSSGGMTDTQYF. The V gene is TRBV7-8, the J gene TRBJ2-3, with 8 bases aligning to TRBD2. CDR1 is SGHVS and CDR2 is FQNEAQ in the germline V gene. The CDR3 extends over 17 amino acids. V shed 4 bases and J 6 bases; nucleotides not matched to a gene: 15. Full variable domain (missing parts from reference TRBV7-8 and TRBJ2-3): GAGVSQSPRYKVAKRGQDVALRCDPISGHVSLFWYQQALGQGPEFLTYFQNEAQLDKSGLPSDRFFAERPEGSVSTLKIQRTQQEDSAVYLCASSSRSSGGMTDTQYFGPGTRLTVL.